The 31 T cell receptor beta chains reported below all come from one sample, sequenced in a study of identical twins. TCRdb ran MiXCR on the 5' RACE reads and lists one entry per CDR3 protein. The sample consists of about 920,000 distinct CDR3 sequences, 9% to 15% of them appearing once. This sample also belongs to another study, concerning yellow fever vaccine responses in identical twins.

The sequencing sample was made of PBMCs. The receptors stem from a woman aged 18 to 35 in good health.

This clonotype turned up a few times. The chain's CDR3 is CASSPSYRTSGEQYF. The CDR3 bases are TGTGCCAGCAGCCCCTCGTATCGGACTAGCGGCGAGCAGTACTTC. The gene calls are TRBV12-3 or TRBV12-4 and TRBJ2-7, with TRBD2 matching over 10 bases. There are 15 residues in the CDR3. Losses at the gene ends were 6 bases for V and 6 bases for J; bases not matched to a gene: 11.

This clonotype was recorded a few times. This sequence joins TRBV15 and TRBJ2-4; perhaps TRBD1 as D (5 bases). The CDR3 has 16 amino acids. Between the trimmed V and J ends, which lost 2 bases and 5 bases, there was a span of 16 bases. The V gene's germline CDR1 is LNHNV and CDR2 YYDKDF (reference sequence). CDR3 region: CATSRTGRVVENIQYF. Written as DNA, the CDR3 is TGTGCCACCAGCAGAACAGGCAGGGTTGTGGAAAACATTCAGTACTTC.

This clonotype appeared many times. The chain joins TRBV11-2 to TRBJ1-4; D unresolved. V gave up 1 base and J gave up 4 bases, with 4 bases separating them. CDR1 is SGHAT and CDR2 is FQNNGV in the germline V gene. The CDR3 covers 13 residues. The CDR3 region is CASSLVRNEKLFF. In nucleotides, the CDR3 is TGTGCCAGCAGCTTAGTCCGTAATGAAAAACTGTTTTTT.

The chain employs TRBV5-1 and TRBJ2-3, with TRBD1 matching over 8 bases. The V gene's germline CDR1 is SGHRS and CDR2 YFSETQ. This CDR3 is built from 17 residues. Trimming at V came to 4 bases and at J to 1 base, leaving 11 bases not matched to a gene. Written as DNA, the CDR3 is TGCGCCAGCAGCGAAGGACAGGGACGATTCGGCACAGATACGCAGTATTTT. It is translated as CASSEGQGRFGTDTQYF.

This chain uses TRBV27 with TRBJ2-1; D gene unclear. Per the germline V gene, CDR1 is MNHEY and CDR2 is SMNVEV (reference sequence). The CDR3 is 13 amino acids. With 4 bases removed from V and 7 bases from J, the gap between germline ends came to 11 bases. Written as DNA, the CDR3 is TGTGCCAGCAGTTCCTTACTGGGTAATGAGCAGTTCTTC. Translation gives CASSSLLGNEQFF.

At least ten counts were recorded for this clonotype. The chain joins TRBV12-3 or TRBV12-4 to TRBJ1-1; D gene unclear. CDR3 size: 14 residues. Trimming shortened V by 3 bases and J by 1 base, and 9 bases separated the two germline ends. Here the CDR3 DNA reads TGTGCCAGCAGTTTCCCCCGTGGGAACACTGAAGCTTTCTTT. Its protein is CASSFPRGNTEAFF.

The V call is TRBV20-1, the J call TRBJ2-7, with D perhaps given as TRBD1 or TRBD2 (5 bases each). CDR1 is DFQATT and CDR2 is SNEGSKA in the germline V gene (reference sequence). V lost 2 bases and J lost 2, with 13 bases in between. This CDR3 region has 14 residues. The chain's CDR3 is CSARPLVGPYEQYF. As DNA, the CDR3 is TGCAGTGCTAGACCACTAGTGGGACCCTACGAGCAGTACTTC.

CDR3: CASSYSRRAWGTGELFF. The CDR3 bases are TGTGCCAGCAGTTACTCGAGGCGCGCCTGGGGCACCGGGGAGCTGTTTTTT. This chain connects TRBV6-7 to TRBJ2-2; D uncertain. TRBV6-7 carries the ORF label, with uncertain function. Trimming stripped 0 bases from V and 4 bases from J, with 15 bases between. The CDR3 consists of 17 residues.

This clonotype showed up many times. This chain connects TRBV4-2 to TRBJ2-2, with D unresolved. The V end was cut by 0 bases, the J end by 1 base, with 6 bases between. CDR1 and CDR2 (germline): LGHNA, YNFKEQ. CDR3 length equals 15 residues. CDR3 DNA sequence: TGTGCCAGCAGCCAAGATCGGCGGAACACCGGGGAGCTGTTTTTT. Protein product: CASSQDRRNTGELFF.

This clonotype was seen repeatedly, ten times or more. This chain connects TRBV9 to TRBJ2-1, with 14 bases aligning to TRBD2. Germline loops: CDR1 SGDLS, CDR2 YYNGEE. Losses at the gene ends were 4 bases for V and 9 bases for J; bases not matched to a gene: 3. The CDR3 runs to 14 residues. The CDR3 reads CASSTGLAGVEQFF. The DNA for the CDR3 is TGTGCCAGCAGCACGGGACTAGCGGGGGTTGAGCAGTTCTTC.

This clonotype was detected a few times. CDR3 protein: CASSIRGQSSNEQYV. The CDR3 DNA reads as TGTGCCAGCAGCATAAGGGGACAGAGTTCTAACGAGCAGTACGTC. The chain carries TRBV5-6 and TRBJ2-7; 7 nucleotides agree with TRBD1. J lost 5 bases, V lost 4 bases, and 12 bases had no gene match. The CDR3 covers 15 residues. Germline-derived CDR1 and CDR2 are SGHDT and YYEEEE.

This clonotype occurred many times. The chain is built from TRBV5-6 and TRBJ2-3; D ambiguous. The CDR3 consists of 13 residues. Germline CDR1 SGHDT, CDR2 YYEEEE. The V and J ends lost 4 bases and 4 bases respectively, with 10 bases between them. The CDR3 DNA sequence: TGTGCCAGCAGCCCCTGGCCGGCAGATACGCAGTATTTT. Translating gives CASSPWPADTQYF.

The gene calls are TRBV29-1 and TRBJ1-2; tentatively, D is TRBD1 (6 bases). The CDR3 extends over 15 amino acids. Germline CDR1 SQVTM, CDR2 ANQGSEA. Trimming shortened V by 1 base and J by 4 bases, and 16 bases separated the two germline ends. The CDR3 sequence: CSVEGRLTGIYGYTF. The CDR3 DNA reads TGCAGCGTTGAAGGGAGGCTAACAGGGATCTATGGCTACACCTTC.

This clonotype has a handful of counts. V gene TRBV25-1 combines with J gene TRBJ1-5, with D perhaps TRBD1 (5 bases). CDR1 and CDR2 from the germline V gene are MGHDK and SYGVNS. The length of the CDR3 is 17 residues. The V end was cut by 3 bases, the J end by 0 bases, with 15 bases between. CDR3 in amino acids: CASSEGSWTHSNQPQHF. For the CDR3, the DNA is TGTGCCAGCAGTGAGGGGTCGTGGACACATAGCAATCAGCCCCAGCATTTT. Complete variable domain (other parts from reference TRBV25-1 and TRBJ1-5): EADIYQTPRYLVIGTGKKITLECSQTMGHDKMYWYQQDPGMELHLIHYSYGVNSTEKGDLSSESTVSRIRTEHFPLTLESARPSHTSQYLCASSEGSWTHSNQPQHFGDGTRLSIL.

In its sample, this clonotype was seen many times. The V gene is TRBV12-3 or TRBV12-4, the J gene TRBJ2-2; tentative D call: TRBD2 (6 bases). V gave up 2 bases and J gave up 0 bases, with 10 bases separating them. This CDR3 comprises 16 residues. The CDR3 DNA follows: TGTGCCAGCAGTTTACGGGAGTCCGCGAACACCGGGGAGCTGTTTTTT. This encodes CASSLRESANTGELFF.

This clonotype was seen only a few times. This chain links TRBV28 with TRBJ2-5; 8 nucleotides match TRBD2. CDR1 is MDHEN and CDR2 is SYDVKM in the germline V gene. This CDR3 is 15 amino acids long. V shed 6 bases, J shed 5 bases, and the junction held 11 bases outside the gene matches. This chain's CDR3 is CASREGGGPAETQYF. As DNA, the CDR3 is TGTGCCAGCAGGGAAGGCGGGGGGCCTGCGGAGACCCAGTACTTC.

The chain links TRBV11-2 to TRBJ2-1; 7 bases match TRBD1. This CDR3 is built from 17 residues. Germline V gives CDR1 SGHAT, CDR2 FQNNGV. The ends lost 4 bases at V and 7 bases at J; junction bases unmatched: 16. The CDR3 nucleotides are TGTGCCAGCAGCTCATTCCGGGACAGCCGATCCCTTAATGAGCAGTTCTTC. Translated: CASSSFRDSRSLNEQFF.

This clonotype has only a few counts. The chain links TRBV5-6 to TRBJ1-2; D uncertain. This CDR3 has 13 amino acids. Germline loops: CDR1 SGHDT, CDR2 YYEEEE. Trimming shortened V by 0 bases and J by 7 bases, and 10 bases separated the two germline ends. The CDR3 DNA is TGTGCCAGCAGCTTGGACAGTTCGGGTGGCTACACCTTC. Translation gives CASSLDSSGGYTF. The full variable domain, completed using reference TRBV5-6 and TRBJ1-2, is DAGVTQSPTHLIKTRGQQVTLRCSPKSGHDTVSWYQQALGQGPQFIFQYYEEEERQRGNFPDRFSGHQFPNYSSELNVNALLLGDSALYLCASSLDSSGGYTFGSGTRLTVV.

This clonotype was recorded at least ten times. V usage is TRBV28 and J usage is TRBJ2-5; TRBD1 aligns across 12 bases. J was trimmed by 3 bases and V by 4 bases; bases with no gene match: 9. The length of the CDR3 is 17 residues. The V gene's germline CDR1 is MDHEN and CDR2 SYDVKM. In DNA form, the CDR3 reads TGTGCCAGCAGTTCCTCCGGGACAGGGGGCCCCAAAGAGACCCAGTACTTC. Translating it yields CASSSSGTGGPKETQYF.

The V gene is TRBV5-1, the J gene TRBJ2-1; D is unresolved. This CDR3 comprises 12 residues. The V end was cut by 2 bases, the J end by 10 bases, with 10 bases between. The germline V gene has CDR1 SGHRS and CDR2 YFSETQ. The CDR3 sequence is CASSFSDSEQFF. The CDR3, as DNA: TGCGCCAGCAGCTTCTCCGATTCGGAGCAGTTCTTC.

This clonotype was seen only a few times. The chain combines TRBV24-1 with TRBJ2-3, with D possibly being TRBD2 (5 bases). Trimming shortened V by 4 bases and J by 1 base, and 17 bases separated the two germline ends. Germline V gene lookup returns CDR1 KGHDR and CDR2 SFDVKD. CDR3 length: 17 amino acids. This CDR3 is CATSESTGTIGTDTQYF. The CDR3 DNA reads as TGTGCCACCAGTGAGTCTACGGGAACGATTGGCACAGATACGCAGTATTTT.

V gene TRBV4-2 combines with J gene TRBJ2-1; 13 bases are shared with TRBD2. This CDR3 is built from 18 residues. V dropped 5 bases and J dropped 0; count of bases not matched to a gene: 7. Per the germline V gene, CDR1 is LGHNA and CDR2 is YNFKEQ. CDR3 in amino acids: CASSVYRTSGSSYNEQFF. Written as DNA, the CDR3 is TGTGCCAGCAGCGTATATAGGACTAGCGGGAGCTCCTACAATGAGCAGTTCTTC.

The chain uses TRBV10-3 and TRBJ2-1; 10 nucleotides agree with TRBD2. CDR3 size: 14 residues. From germline, CDR1 is ENHRY and CDR2 SYGVKD. V lost 5 bases, J lost 8 bases, and 6 bases stayed unmatched. CDR3 loop: CAISLAGVGDEQFF. CDR3 in DNA: TGTGCCATCAGTCTAGCGGGAGTAGGGGATGAGCAGTTCTTC.

The chain employs TRBV2 and TRBJ2-1; D is ambiguous. There are 16 residues in the CDR3. Germline CDR1 is SNHLY and CDR2 is FYNNEI. V shed 2 bases and J shed 0 bases, with 11 bases lying between them. In nucleotides, the CDR3 is TGTGCCAGCAGTGAATATGGCGGAAGCTCCTACAATGAGCAGTTCTTC. Translating it yields CASSEYGGSSYNEQFF.

The chain uses TRBV19 and TRBJ2-7; D is uncertain. The ends were cut back, 5 bases at V and 0 bases at J, with 11 bases in the middle. Germline assignment: CDR1 LNHDA and CDR2 SQIVND (reference sequence). The CDR3 is 14 amino acids. CDR3 sequence reads: CASSEAASSYEQYF. Written as DNA, the CDR3 is TGTGCCAGTAGTGAGGCAGCGAGCTCCTACGAGCAGTACTTC.

The genes are TRBV20-1 and TRBJ2-3; 8 nucleotides agree with TRBD2. The CDR3 contains 15 residues. CDR1 and CDR2 (germline): DFQATT, SNEGSKA (reference sequence). Trimming at V came to 2 bases and at J to 0 bases, leaving 4 bases not matched to a gene. The CDR3: CSARKSGSSTDTQYF. The DNA of the CDR3 is TGCAGTGCTAGAAAAAGCGGGAGTAGCACAGATACGCAGTATTTT.

V and J are TRBV5-1 and TRBJ2-7; D not certain. The CDR3 has 13 amino acids. CDR1 and CDR2 (germline): SGHRS, YFSETQ. Deletions cut 0 bases from V and 6 bases from J, with 10 bases between. CDR3 amino acids: CASSLDGRSEQYF. In DNA, the CDR3 is TGCGCCAGCAGCTTGGACGGAAGGAGCGAGCAGTACTTC.

V and J are TRBV28 and TRBJ1-3; perhaps TRBD1 as D (5 bases). Trimming took off 7 bases at V and 0 bases at J, with 13 bases between the two ends. The CDR3 runs 15 residues. CDR1 is MDHEN, CDR2 SYDVKM, per germline. The CDR3 region has the DNA TGTGCCAGCACAGGGCTCCCAAGCTCTGGAAACACCATATATTTT. Protein: CASTGLPSSGNTIYF.

This clonotype was seen only a few times. This chain uses TRBV18 with TRBJ2-1, with 13 bases matching TRBD2. The CDR3 loop spans 15 amino acids. Trimming at V came to 1 base and at J to 10 bases, leaving 4 bases not matched to a gene. The V gene's germline CDR1 is KGHSH and CDR2 LQKENI. CDR3 nucleotide sequence: TGTGCCAGCTCACCACTACTAGCGGGAGGGCGGGAGCAGTTCTTC. Protein sequence: CASSPLLAGGREQFF.

This clonotype has only a few counts. This chain connects TRBV5-1 to TRBJ2-7; 11 nucleotides agree with TRBD2. This CDR3 has 15 residues. The germline V gene encodes CDR1 SGHRS and CDR2 YFSETQ. The V and J ends lost 4 bases and 3 bases, in that order; junction bases with no gene match: 6. The CDR3 DNA reads TGCGCCAGCAGCCCGACTAGCGGGAACCTCTACGAGCAGTACTTC. As protein: CASSPTSGNLYEQYF. The whole variable domain, filled in from reference TRBV5-1 and TRBJ2-7, reads KAGVTQTPRYLIKTRGQQVTLSCSPISGHRSVSWYQQTPGQGLQFLFEYFSETQRNKGNFPGRFSGRQFSNSRSEMNVSTLELGDSALYLCASSPTSGNLYEQYFGPGTRLTVT.

There are a few counts of this clonotype. The chain employs TRBV13 and TRBJ2-2; D is possibly TRBD1 or TRBD2 (6 bases each). Germline loops: CDR1 PRHDT, CDR2 FYEKMQ (reference sequence). The V end was cut by 2 bases, the J end by 4 bases, with 11 bases between. CDR3 length equals 15 residues. The CDR3 spells CASSLRGESTGELFF. The DNA for the CDR3 is TGTGCCAGCAGCTTAAGGGGGGAGAGCACCGGGGAGCTGTTTTTT.